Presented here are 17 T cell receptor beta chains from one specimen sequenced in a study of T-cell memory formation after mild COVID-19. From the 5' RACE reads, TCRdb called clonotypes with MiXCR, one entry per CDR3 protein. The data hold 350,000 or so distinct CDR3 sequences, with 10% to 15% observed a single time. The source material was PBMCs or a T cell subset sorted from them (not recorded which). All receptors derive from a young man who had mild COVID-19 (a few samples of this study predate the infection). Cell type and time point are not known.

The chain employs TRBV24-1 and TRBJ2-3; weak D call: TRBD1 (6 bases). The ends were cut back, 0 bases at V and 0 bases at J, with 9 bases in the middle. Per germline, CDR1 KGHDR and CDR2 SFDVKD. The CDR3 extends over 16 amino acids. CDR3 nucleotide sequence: TGTGCCACCAGTGATTTGGGGGACAAGAGCACAGATACGCAGTATTTT. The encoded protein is CATSDLGDKSTDTQYF.

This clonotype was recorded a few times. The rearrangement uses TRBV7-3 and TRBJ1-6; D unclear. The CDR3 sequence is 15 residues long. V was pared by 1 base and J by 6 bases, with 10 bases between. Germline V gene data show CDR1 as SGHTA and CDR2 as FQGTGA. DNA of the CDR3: TGTGCCAGCAGCTTAAGTCCCAGCAGTAATTCACCCCTCCACTTT. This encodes CASSLSPSSNSPLHF.

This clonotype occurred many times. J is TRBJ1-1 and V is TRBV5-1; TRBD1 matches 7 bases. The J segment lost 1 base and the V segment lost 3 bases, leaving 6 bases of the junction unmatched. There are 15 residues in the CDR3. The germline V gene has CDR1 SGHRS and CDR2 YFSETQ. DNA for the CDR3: TGCGCCAGCAGCTCGCTCTCAGGGGGGAACACTGAAGCTTTCTTT. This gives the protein CASSSLSGGNTEAFF.

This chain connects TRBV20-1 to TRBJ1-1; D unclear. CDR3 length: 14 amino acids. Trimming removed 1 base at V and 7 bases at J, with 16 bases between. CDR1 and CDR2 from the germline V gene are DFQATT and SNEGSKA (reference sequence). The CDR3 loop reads CSARADVWSDEAFF. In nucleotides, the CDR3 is TGCAGTGCTAGAGCGGACGTCTGGTCGGATGAAGCTTTCTTT.

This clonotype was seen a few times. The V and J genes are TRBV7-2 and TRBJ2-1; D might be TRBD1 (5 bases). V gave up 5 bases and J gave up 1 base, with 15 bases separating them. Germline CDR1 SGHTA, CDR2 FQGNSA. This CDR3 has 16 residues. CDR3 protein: CASSLVLGRSYNEQFF. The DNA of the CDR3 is TGTGCCAGCAGCCTCGTATTGGGGCGGTCCTACAATGAGCAGTTCTTC.

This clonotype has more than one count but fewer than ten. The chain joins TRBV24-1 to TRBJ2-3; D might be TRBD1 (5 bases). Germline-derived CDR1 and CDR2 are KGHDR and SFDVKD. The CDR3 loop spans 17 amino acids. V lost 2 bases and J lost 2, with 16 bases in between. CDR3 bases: TGTGCCACCAGTGATTCCCTTCGGGCAGGGAACACAGATACGCAGTATTTT. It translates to CATSDSLRAGNTDTQYF.

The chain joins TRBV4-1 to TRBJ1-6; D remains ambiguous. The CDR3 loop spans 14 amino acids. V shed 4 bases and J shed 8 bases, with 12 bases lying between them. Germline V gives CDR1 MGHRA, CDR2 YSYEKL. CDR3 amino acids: CASSRAGWDSPLHF. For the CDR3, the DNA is TGCGCCAGCAGCCGGGCAGGTTGGGATTCACCCCTCCACTTT.

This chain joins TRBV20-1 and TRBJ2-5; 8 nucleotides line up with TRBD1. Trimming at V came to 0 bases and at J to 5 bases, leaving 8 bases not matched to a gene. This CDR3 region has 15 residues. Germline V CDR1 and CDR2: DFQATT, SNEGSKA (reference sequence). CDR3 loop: CSARDGGQGWETQYF. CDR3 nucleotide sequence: TGCAGTGCTAGAGATGGAGGACAGGGCTGGGAGACCCAGTACTTC.

This CDR3 reads CASSLELANEQFF. CDR3 DNA sequence: TGTGCCAGCAGCTTAGAACTGGCTAATGAGCAGTTCTTC. The chain uses TRBV7-9 and TRBJ2-1; D remains unclear. The CDR3 covers 13 residues. Germline values: CDR1 SEHNR, CDR2 FQNEAQ (reference sequence). Trimming removed 1 base at V and 7 bases at J, with 8 bases between. The full variable domain, completed using reference TRBV7-9 and TRBJ2-1, is DTGVSQNPRHKITKRGQNVTFRCDPISEHNRLYWYRQTLGQGPEFLTYFQNEAQLEKSRLLSDRFSAERPKGSFSTLEIQRTEQGDSAMYLCASSLELANEQFFGPGTRLTVL.

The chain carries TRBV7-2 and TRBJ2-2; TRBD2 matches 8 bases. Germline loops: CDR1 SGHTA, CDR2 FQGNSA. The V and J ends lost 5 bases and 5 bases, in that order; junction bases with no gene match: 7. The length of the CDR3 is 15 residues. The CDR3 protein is CASSPTGGPTGELFF. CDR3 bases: TGTGCCAGCAGCCCCACGGGGGGGCCGACCGGGGAGCTGTTTTTT.

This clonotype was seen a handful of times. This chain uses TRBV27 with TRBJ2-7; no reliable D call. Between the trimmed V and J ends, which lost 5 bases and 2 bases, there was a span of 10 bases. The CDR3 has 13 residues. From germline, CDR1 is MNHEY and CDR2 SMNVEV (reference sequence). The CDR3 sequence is CASSNGPTYEQYV. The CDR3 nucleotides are TGTGCCAGCAGTAACGGACCAACCTACGAGCAGTACGTC.

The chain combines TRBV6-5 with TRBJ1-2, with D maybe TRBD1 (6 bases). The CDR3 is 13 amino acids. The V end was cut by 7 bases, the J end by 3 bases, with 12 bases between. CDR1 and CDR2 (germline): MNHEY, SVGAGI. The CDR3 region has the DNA TGTGCCAGCATGGCAGGGGAGGACTATGGCTACACCTTC. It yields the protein CASMAGEDYGYTF.

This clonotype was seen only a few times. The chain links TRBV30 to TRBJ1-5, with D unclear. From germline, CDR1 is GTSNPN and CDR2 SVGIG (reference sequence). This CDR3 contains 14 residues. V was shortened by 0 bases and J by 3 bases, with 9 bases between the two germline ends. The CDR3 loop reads CAWSVGRPNQPQHF. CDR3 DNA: TGTGCCTGGAGTGTTGGCCGACCCAATCAGCCCCAGCATTTT.

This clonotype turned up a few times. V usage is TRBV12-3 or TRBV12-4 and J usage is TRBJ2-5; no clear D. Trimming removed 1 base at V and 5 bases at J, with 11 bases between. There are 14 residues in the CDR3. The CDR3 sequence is CASSLGEGSETQYF. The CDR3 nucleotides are TGTGCCAGCAGTTTAGGCGAAGGGTCCGAGACCCAGTACTTC.

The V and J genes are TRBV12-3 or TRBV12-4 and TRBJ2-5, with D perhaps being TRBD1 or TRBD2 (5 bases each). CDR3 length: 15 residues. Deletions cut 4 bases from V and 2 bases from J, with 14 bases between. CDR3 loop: CASSWGRGRQETQYF. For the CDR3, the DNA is TGTGCCAGCAGTTGGGGCCGCGGGCGGCAAGAGACCCAGTACTTC.

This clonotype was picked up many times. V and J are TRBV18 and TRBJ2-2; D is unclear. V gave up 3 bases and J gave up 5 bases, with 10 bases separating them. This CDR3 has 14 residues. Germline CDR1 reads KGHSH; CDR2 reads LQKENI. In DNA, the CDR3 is TGTGCCAGCTCACCGACAATCTCTACCGGGGAGCTGTTTTTT. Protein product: CASSPTISTGELFF.

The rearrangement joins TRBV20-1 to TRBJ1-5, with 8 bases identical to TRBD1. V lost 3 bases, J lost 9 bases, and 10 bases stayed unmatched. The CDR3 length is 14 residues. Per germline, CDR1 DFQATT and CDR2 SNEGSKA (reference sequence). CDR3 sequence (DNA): TGCAGTGCTAGTCTGGGGACAGGAACCTTGCCCCAGCATTTT. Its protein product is CSASLGTGTLPQHF.